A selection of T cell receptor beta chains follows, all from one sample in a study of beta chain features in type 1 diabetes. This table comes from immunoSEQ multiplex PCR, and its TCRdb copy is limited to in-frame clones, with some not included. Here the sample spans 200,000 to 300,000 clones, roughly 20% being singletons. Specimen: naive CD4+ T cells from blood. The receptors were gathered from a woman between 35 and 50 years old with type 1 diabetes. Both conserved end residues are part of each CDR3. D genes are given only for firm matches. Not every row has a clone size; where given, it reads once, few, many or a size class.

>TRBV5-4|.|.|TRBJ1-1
TGTGCCAGCAGCCCCCAGGGCACTGAAGCTTTCTTT
CASSPQGTEAFF
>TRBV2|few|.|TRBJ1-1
TGTGCCACCGTTGAGATCAGGGACACTGAAGCTTTCTTT
CATVEIRDTEAFF
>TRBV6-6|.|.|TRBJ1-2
TGTGCCAGCAGTTATGACAGGAATCGTGGCTACACCTTC
CASSYDRNRGYTF
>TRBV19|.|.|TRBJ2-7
TGTGCCAGTAGTATAGATGCCAGTCTCTACGAGCAGTACTTC
CASSIDASLYEQYF
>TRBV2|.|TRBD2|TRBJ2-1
TGTGCCAGCAGTGAAGGGTTAGCGGGGTCTCGGAATGAGCAGTTCTTC
CASSEGLAGSRNEQFF
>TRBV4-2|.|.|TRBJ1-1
TGTGCCAGCAGCCAGAATTCAGCGGACACTGAAGCTTTCTTT
CASSQNSADTEAFF
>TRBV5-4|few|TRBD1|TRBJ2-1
TGTGCCAGCAGCTTGGATCAGGGGGCCTACAATGAGCAGTTCTTC
CASSLDQGAYNEQFF
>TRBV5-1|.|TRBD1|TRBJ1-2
TGCGCCAGCAGCGAGGACAGGGCTAACTATGGCTACACCTTC
CASSEDRANYGYTF
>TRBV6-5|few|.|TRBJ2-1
TGTGCCAGCAGCCCCTTCGGCAATGAGCAGTTCTTC
CASSPFGNEQFF
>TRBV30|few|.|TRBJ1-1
TGTGCCTGGACGAGGTTAGCGGCTTTCTTT
CAWTRLAAFF
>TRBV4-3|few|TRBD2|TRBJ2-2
TGCGCCAGCAGCCAACGGGAGGCCGGGGAGCTGTTTTTT
CASSQREAGELFF
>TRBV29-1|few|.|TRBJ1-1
TGCAGCGTTGATCGGTCGAACGCTGAAGCTTTCTTT
CSVDRSNAEAFF
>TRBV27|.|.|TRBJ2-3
TGTGCCAGCCGACGGGCAGATACGCAGTATTTT
CASRRADTQYF
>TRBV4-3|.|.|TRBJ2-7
TGCGCCAGCAGCCAAGACAGCTCCTACGAGCAGTACTTC
CASSQDSSYEQYF
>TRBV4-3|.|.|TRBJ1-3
TGCGCCAGCAGCCAAGATAGGGGCTCTGGAAACACCATATATTTT
CASSQDRGSGNTIYF
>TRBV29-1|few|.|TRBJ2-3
TGCAGCGTTCCCAGCGGAACTAGCACAGATACGCAGTATTTT
CSVPSGTSTDTQYF
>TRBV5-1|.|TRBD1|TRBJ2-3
TGCGCCAGCAGCTTTGGACAGGGTCAAGATACGCAGTATTTT
CASSFGQGQDTQYF
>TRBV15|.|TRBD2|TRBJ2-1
TGTGCCACCAGCAGAGATCTTGTGGGCGGGAGTAAGAATGAGCAGTTCTTC
CATSRDLVGGSKNEQFF
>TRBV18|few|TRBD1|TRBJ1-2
TGTGCCAGCTCACCCGGGACAGGGTATCGGGATGGCTACACCTTC
CASSPGTGYRDGYTF
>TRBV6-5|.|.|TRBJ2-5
TGTGCCAGCAGTTACTCGTCGCAGGCGGGGACCCAGTACTTC
CASSYSSQAGTQYF
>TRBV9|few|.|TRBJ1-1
TGTGCCAGCAGCGGGAGGGGCGAGAACACTGAAGCTTTCTTT
CASSGRGENTEAFF
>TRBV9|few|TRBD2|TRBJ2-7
TGTGCCAGCAGCGTAGAGAACACTCCGGGAGGGGCCTACGAGCAGTACTTC
CASSVENTPGGAYEQYF
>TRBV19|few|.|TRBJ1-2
TGTGCCAGTTCAACCCTGACAGGAGCTAGCTATGGCTACACCTTC
CASSTLTGASYGYTF
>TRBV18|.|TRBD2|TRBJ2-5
TGTGCCAGCTCACCGACTAGCGGGAACACAGAGACCCAGTACTTC
CASSPTSGNTETQYF
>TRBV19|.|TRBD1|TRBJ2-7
TGTGCCAGTAGTATAGATGGTTGGGGACAGACCTACGAGCAGTACTTC
CASSIDGWGQTYEQYF
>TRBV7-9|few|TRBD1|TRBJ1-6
TGTGCCAGCAGCTCCCCGGGACAGCTCAATTCACCCCTCCACTTT
CASSSPGQLNSPLHF
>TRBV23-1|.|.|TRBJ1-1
TGCGCCAGCAGTCAATCGGGGCCGATAAACACTGAAGCTTTCTTT
CASSQSGPINTEAFF
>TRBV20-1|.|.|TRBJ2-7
TGCAGTGCTAGAGCCAGGGAGCAGTACTTC
CSARAREQYF
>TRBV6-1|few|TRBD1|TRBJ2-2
TGTGCCAGCATACTGGGACAGGGGAACACCGGGGAGCTGTTTTTT
CASILGQGNTGELFF
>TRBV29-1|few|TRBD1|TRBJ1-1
TGCAGCGTCGCGGACAGGGTGAACACTGAAGCTTTCTTT
CSVADRVNTEAFF
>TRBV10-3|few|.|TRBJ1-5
TGTGCCATCAGTGAGTCGGTTGGGGGGGGAAGCAATCAGCCCCAGCATTTT
CAISESVGGGSNQPQHF
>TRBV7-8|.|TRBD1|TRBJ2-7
TGTGCCAGCAGCGTAAGGGACAGGTCCTACGAGCAGTACTTC
CASSVRDRSYEQYF
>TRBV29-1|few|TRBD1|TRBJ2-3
TGCAGCGCATCACAGGGGGCAGATACGCAGTATTTT
CSASQGADTQYF
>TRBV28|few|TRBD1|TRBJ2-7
TGTGCCAGCAGGACAACAGGGGACCCCTACGAGCAGTACTTC
CASRTTGDPYEQYF
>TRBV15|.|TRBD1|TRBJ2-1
TGTGCCACCAGCAAAGACAGGGTGACCGGGTTCTTC
CATSKDRVTGFF
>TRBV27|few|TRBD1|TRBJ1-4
TGTGCCAGCGGTTCCTCGGACAGGGCGGATGAAAAACTGTTTTTT
CASGSSDRADEKLFF
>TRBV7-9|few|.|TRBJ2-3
TGTGCCAGCAGCTGGCCAGGAACAGATACGCAGTATTTT
CASSWPGTDTQYF
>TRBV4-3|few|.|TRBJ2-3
TGCGCCAGCAGCCGGCAGAGCACAGATACGCAGTATTTT
CASSRQSTDTQYF
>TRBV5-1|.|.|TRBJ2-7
TGCGCCAGCAGCTCCGTCGGGAGCACAACCTACGAGCAGTACTTC
CASSSVGSTTYEQYF
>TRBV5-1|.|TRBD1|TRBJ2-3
TGCGCCAGCAGCTTGGGACAGGGAGGCACAGATACGCAGTATTTT
CASSLGQGGTDTQYF
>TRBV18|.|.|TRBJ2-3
TGTGCCAGCTCACCTCAACTCAGCACAGATACGCAGTATTTT
CASSPQLSTDTQYF
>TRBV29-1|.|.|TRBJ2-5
TGCAGCGTTTACAGGGGGGGAGAGACCCAGTACTTC
CSVYRGGETQYF
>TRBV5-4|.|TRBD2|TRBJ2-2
TGTGCCAGCAGCACCGCTAGCGGTCTTAACACCGGGGAGCTGTTTTTT
CASSTASGLNTGELFF
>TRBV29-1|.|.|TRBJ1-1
TGCAGCGTGGTCAGGGCCCTGAACACTGAAGCTTTCTTT
CSVVRALNTEAFF
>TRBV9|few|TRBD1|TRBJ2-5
TGTGCCAGCAGCGCCGACAGGGGGCAAGAGACCCAGTACTTC
CASSADRGQETQYF
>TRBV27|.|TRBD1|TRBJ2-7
TGTGCCAGCGGGGAAAACAGGGGCAGGGACGAGCAGTACTTC
CASGENRGRDEQYF
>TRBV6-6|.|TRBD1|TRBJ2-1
TGTGCCAGCAGTTACGAGAGGCAGGGGGCCTGGAATGAGCAGTTCTTC
CASSYERQGAWNEQFF
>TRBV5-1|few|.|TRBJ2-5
TGCGCCAGCAGCTCGGGCCCGGCGGGGAAGACCCAGTACTTC
CASSSGPAGKTQYF